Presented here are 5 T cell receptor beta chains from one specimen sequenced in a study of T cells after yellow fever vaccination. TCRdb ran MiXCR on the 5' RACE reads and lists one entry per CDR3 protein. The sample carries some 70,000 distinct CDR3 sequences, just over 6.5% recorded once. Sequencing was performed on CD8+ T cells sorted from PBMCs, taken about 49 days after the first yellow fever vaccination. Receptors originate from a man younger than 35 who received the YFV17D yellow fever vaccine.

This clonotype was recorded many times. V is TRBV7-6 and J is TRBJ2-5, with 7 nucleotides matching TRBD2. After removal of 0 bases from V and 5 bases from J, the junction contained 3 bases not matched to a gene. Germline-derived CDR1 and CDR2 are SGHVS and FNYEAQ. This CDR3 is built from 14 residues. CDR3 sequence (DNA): TGTGCCAGCAGCTTAGCGGGGAGGGGCGAGACCCAGTACTTC. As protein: CASSLAGRGETQYF.

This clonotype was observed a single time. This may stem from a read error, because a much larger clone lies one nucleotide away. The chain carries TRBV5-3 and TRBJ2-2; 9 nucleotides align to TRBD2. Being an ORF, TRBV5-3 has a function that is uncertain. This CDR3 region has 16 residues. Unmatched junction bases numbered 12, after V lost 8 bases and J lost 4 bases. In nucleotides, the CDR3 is TGTGCCAGGGACCCGTGGGGAGCGGGAGGCACCGGGGAGCTGTTTTTT. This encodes CARDPWGAGGTGELFF.

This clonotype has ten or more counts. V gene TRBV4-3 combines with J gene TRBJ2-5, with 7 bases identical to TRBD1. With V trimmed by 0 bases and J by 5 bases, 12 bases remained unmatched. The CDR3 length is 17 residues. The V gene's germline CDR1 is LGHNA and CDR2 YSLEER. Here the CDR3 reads CASSQERLQGPWETQYF. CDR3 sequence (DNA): TGCGCCAGCAGCCAAGAGAGGTTACAGGGGCCCTGGGAGACCCAGTACTTC.

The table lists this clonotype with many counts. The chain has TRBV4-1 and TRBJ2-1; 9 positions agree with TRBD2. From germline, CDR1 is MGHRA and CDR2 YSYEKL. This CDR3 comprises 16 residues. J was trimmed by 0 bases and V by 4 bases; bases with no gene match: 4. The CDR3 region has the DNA TGCGCCAGCAGCCCTTATAGCGGGAGCTCCTACAATGAGCAGTTCTTC. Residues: CASSPYSGSSYNEQFF.

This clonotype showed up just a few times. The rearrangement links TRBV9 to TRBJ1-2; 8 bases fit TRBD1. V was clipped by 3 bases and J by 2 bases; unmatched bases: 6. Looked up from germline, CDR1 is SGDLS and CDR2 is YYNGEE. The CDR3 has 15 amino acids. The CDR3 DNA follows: TGTGCCAGCAGCGCCGACAGGGGATCGAACTATGGCTACACCTTC. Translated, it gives CASSADRGSNYGYTF.